A selection of T cell receptor beta chains follows, all from one sample in a study of blood T cell repertoires in COVID-19. Produced via immunoSEQ multiplex PCR; TCRdb's table is partial and in-frame only. The repertoire holds hundreds of thousands of clones, around 90% seen once, with about 0.95% in the top ten. The material sequenced was PBMCs or T cells enriched from blood (not recorded which). Receptors were obtained from a man between 50 and 59 years old who had been exposed to COVID-19. The CDR3 runs from the conserved cysteine through the conserved F or W. D genes are given only for firm matches. Clone size is stated in some rows and not others, as once, few, many or a class when expanded.

clone size	V gene	J gene	D gene	CDR3 DNA	CDR3 protein
NA	TRBV5-1	TRBJ2-7	NA	TGCGCCAGCAGCCCTGCGCGGGCAGGGGATTTCGACGAGCAGTACTTC	CASSPARAGDFDEQYF
NA	TRBV30	TRBJ1-1	NA	TGTGCCTGGAGACTCTTCGAAATCCTAAGTACTGAAGCTTTCTTT	CAWRLFEILSTEAFF
NA	TRBV6-5	TRBJ2-7	TRBD2	TGTGCCAGCACCGAGACTAGCGGGGGCCGCTACGAGCAGTACTTC	CASTETSGGRYEQYF
NA	TRBV9	TRBJ2-2	NA	TGTGCCAGCAGCGGCCGACAGGTAACCGGGGAGCTGTTTTTT	CASSGRQVTGELFF
NA	TRBV28	TRBJ1-3	TRBD1	TGTGCCAGCAGTTTAGGACAGGGCTCTGGAAACACCATATATTTT	CASSLGQGSGNTIYF
NA	TRBV6-4	TRBJ2-1	TRBD2	TGTGCCAGCAGATCCACCGGGACTAGCGCATACAATGAGCAGTTCTTC	CASRSTGTSAYNEQFF
NA	TRBV13	TRBJ1-1	NA	TGTGCCAGCAGCTGGGCAAACCGGGGCACTGAAGCTTTCTTT	CASSWANRGTEAFF
NA	TRBV3-1/TRBV3-2	TRBJ2-1	NA	TGTGCCAGCAGCCTAGTGGATGAGCAGTTCTTC	CASSLVDEQFF
NA	TRBV12-3/TRBV12-4	TRBJ2-2	NA	TGTGCCAGCACCCGAGACACCGGGGAGCTGTTTTTT	CASTRDTGELFF
NA	TRBV5-6	TRBJ2-2	NA	TGTGCCAGCAGCTGGAGGACAGAGATCACTTCCGGGGAGCTGTTTTTT	CASSWRTEITSGELFF
NA	TRBV4-1	TRBJ2-5	TRBD2	TGCGCCAGCAACCGAGCACTAGCGGGTGGTACCCAGTACTTC	CASNRALAGGTQYF
few	TRBV7-9	TRBJ2-5	NA	TGTGCCAGCAGCTTCTCCACACAAGAGACCCAGTACTTC	CASSFSTQETQYF
NA	TRBV3-1/TRBV3-2	TRBJ2-1	TRBD1	TGTGCCAGCAGCCAAGTAAGGACAGGGGTAGAGCAGTTCTTC	CASSQVRTGVEQFF
NA	TRBV2	TRBJ2-5	TRBD2	TGTGCCAGCATAGCGGGATTCGGAGAGACCCAGTACTTC	CASIAGFGETQYF
NA	TRBV11-3	TRBJ2-1	TRBD1	TGTGCCAGCAGCAACAGACAGGGCCACAATGAGCAGTTCTTC	CASSNRQGHNEQFF